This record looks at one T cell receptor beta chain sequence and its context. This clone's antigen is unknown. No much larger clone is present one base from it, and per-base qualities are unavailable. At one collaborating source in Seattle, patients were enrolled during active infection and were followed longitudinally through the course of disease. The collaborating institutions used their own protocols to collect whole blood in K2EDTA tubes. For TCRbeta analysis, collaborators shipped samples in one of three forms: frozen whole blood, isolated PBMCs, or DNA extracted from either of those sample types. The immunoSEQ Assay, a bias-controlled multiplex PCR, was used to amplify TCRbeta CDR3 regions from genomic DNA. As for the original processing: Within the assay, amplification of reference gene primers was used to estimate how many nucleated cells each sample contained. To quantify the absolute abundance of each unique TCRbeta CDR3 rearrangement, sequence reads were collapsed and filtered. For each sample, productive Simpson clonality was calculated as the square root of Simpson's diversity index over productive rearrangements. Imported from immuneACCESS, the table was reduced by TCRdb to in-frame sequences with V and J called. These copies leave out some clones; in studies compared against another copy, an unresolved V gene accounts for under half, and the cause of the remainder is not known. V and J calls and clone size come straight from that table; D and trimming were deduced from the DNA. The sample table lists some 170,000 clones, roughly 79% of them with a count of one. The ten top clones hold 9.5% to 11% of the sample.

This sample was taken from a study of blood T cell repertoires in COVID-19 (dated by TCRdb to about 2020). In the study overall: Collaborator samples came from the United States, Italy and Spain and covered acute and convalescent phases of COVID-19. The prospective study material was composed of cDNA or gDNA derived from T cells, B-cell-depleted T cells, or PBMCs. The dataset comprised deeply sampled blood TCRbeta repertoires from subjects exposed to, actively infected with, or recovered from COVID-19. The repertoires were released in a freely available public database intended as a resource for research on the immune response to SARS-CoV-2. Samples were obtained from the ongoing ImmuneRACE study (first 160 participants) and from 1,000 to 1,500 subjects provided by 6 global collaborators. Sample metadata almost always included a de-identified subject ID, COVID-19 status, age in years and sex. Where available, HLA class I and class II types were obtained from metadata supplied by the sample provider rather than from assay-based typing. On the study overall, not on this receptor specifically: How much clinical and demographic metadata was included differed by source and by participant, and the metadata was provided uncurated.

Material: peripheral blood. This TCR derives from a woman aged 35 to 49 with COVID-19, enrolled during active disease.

For the CDR3, the sequence is CASSADGDQPQHF. The base sequence is TGTGCCAGCAGCGCGGACGGGGATCAGCCCCAGCATTTT. The chain couples TRBV9 to TRBJ1-5, with the D gene not confidently named. V gives up 3 bases and J gives up 5 bases, and the segment between their germline ends measures 9 bases. CDR1 SGDLS and CDR2 YYNGEE were looked up in the germline V gene. Spanning cysteine to phenylalanine, the CDR3 consists of 13 amino acids. Solely the CDR3 DNA is kept, with 39 bases framed from the first base.